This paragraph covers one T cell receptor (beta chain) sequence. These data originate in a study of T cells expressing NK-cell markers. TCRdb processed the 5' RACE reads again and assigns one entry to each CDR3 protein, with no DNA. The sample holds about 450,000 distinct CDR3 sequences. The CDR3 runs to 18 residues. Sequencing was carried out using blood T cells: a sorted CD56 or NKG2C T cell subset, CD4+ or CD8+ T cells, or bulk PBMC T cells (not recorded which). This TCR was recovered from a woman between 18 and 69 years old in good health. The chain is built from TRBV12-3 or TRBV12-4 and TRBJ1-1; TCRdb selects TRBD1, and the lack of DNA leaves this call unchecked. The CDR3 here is CASSLVGTGVFMNTEAFF.